The rows below give T cell receptor beta chains drawn from one sample of a study of technical replicates of blood from a handful of donors. Some clones are missing from TCRdb's copy, which holds only in-frame ones; the method was immunoSEQ multiplex PCR. The repertoire holds about 80,000 clones, roughly 94% seen once, with around 0.41% in the top ten. The sample comprised T cells isolated from PBMCs. The source is a human donor in good health. CDR3s include the opening cysteine and the closing phenylalanine or tryptophan. The order of the fields is CDR3 protein, CDR3 DNA, D gene, clone size, J gene, V gene. D genes are given only for firm matches. Not every row has a clone size; where given, it reads once, few, many or a size class.

CDR3 protein: CSVAPPKRDFTDTQYF
CDR3 DNA: TGCAGCGTTGCCCCCCCAAAGCGGGATTTCACAGATACGCAGTATTTT
D gene: TRBD2
clone size: .
J gene: TRBJ2-3
V gene: TRBV29-1

CDR3 protein: CASSEGVHEQYF
CDR3 DNA: TGCGCCAGCTCGGAGGGAGTCCACGAGCAGTACTTC
D gene: .
clone size: .
J gene: TRBJ2-7
V gene: TRBV5-1

CDR3 protein: CASSLTRLMNTGELFF
CDR3 DNA: TGCGCCAGCAGCCTCACTAGGCTGATGAACACCGGGGAGCTGTTTTTT
D gene: .
clone size: .
J gene: TRBJ2-2
V gene: TRBV5-1

CDR3 protein: CASIRQGANTEAFF
CDR3 DNA: TGTGCCAGCATCCGACAGGGGGCGAACACTGAAGCTTTCTTT
D gene: TRBD1
clone size: .
J gene: TRBJ1-1
V gene: TRBV6-6

CDR3 protein: CASSGTSGNNEQFF
CDR3 DNA: TGTGCCAGCAGTGGGACTAGCGGAAACAATGAGCAGTTCTTC
D gene: TRBD2
clone size: .
J gene: TRBJ2-1
V gene: TRBV6-6

CDR3 protein: CASGASSGGEQFF
CDR3 DNA: TGTGCTAGTGGTGCTTCTAGCGGTGGTGAGCAGTTCTTC
D gene: TRBD2
clone size: few
J gene: TRBJ2-1
V gene: TRBV12-5

CDR3 protein: CASRGGTGGYEQYF
CDR3 DNA: TGTGCCAGTCGAGGCGGGACAGGGGGCTACGAGCAGTACTTC
D gene: TRBD1
clone size: .
J gene: TRBJ2-7
V gene: TRBV2

CDR3 protein: CSGTGGYYAEAFF
CDR3 DNA: TGCAGCGGGACAGGGGGGTATTACGCTGAAGCTTTCTTT
D gene: TRBD1
clone size: once
J gene: TRBJ1-1
V gene: TRBV29-1

CDR3 protein: CASFFRQMAFF
CDR3 DNA: TGTGCCAGTTTTTTCCGACAGATGGCTTTCTTT
D gene: .
clone size: once
J gene: TRBJ1-1
V gene: TRBV25-1

CDR3 protein: CAWSVTGETRVEQYF
CDR3 DNA: TGTGCCTGGAGTGTCACTGGGGAGACGAGGGTCGAGCAGTACTTC
D gene: .
clone size: .
J gene: TRBJ2-7
V gene: TRBV30

CDR3 protein: CASSEEREVEDTQYF
CDR3 DNA: TGTGCCAGCAGTGAAGAGCGGGAGGTTGAAGATACGCAGTATTTT
D gene: TRBD2
clone size: .
J gene: TRBJ2-3
V gene: TRBV6-1

CDR3 protein: CASSWRGLGNEKLFF
CDR3 DNA: TGTGCCAGCAGTTGGAGGGGGCTGGGTAATGAAAAACTGTTTTTT
D gene: TRBD1
clone size: .
J gene: TRBJ1-4
V gene: TRBV28

CDR3 protein: CASSWEGGEAYYNEQFF
CDR3 DNA: TGTGCCAGCAGCTGGGAGGGGGGGGAGGCTTACTACAATGAGCAGTTCTTC
D gene: .
clone size: once
J gene: TRBJ2-1
V gene: TRBV2

CDR3 protein: CASSMGGSGANVLTF
CDR3 DNA: TGTGCCAGCAGCATGGGGGGCTCTGGGGCCAACGTCCTGACTTTC
D gene: .
clone size: .
J gene: TRBJ2-6
V gene: TRBV11-2

CDR3 protein: CASNRGSDTQYF
CDR3 DNA: TGTGCCAGCAACAGGGGTTCAGATACGCAGTATTTT
D gene: TRBD1
clone size: .
J gene: TRBJ2-3
V gene: TRBV7-9

CDR3 protein: CASSGQASNQPQHF
CDR3 DNA: TGTGCCAGCTCGGGACAGGCGAGCAATCAGCCCCAGCATTTT
D gene: TRBD1
clone size: .
J gene: TRBJ1-5
V gene: TRBV19

CDR3 protein: CASATGNQPQHF
CDR3 DNA: TGTGCCAGTGCGACAGGGAATCAGCCCCAGCATTTT
D gene: TRBD1
clone size: .
J gene: TRBJ1-5
V gene: TRBV19

CDR3 protein: CASSPAGRMNTEAFF
CDR3 DNA: TGCGCCAGCAGCCCAGCGGGACGGATGAACACTGAAGCTTTCTTT
D gene: .
clone size: .
J gene: TRBJ1-1
V gene: TRBV5-1

CDR3 protein: CASSEPPPSTDTQYF
CDR3 DNA: TGTGCCAGCAGTGAACCCCCTCCCAGCACAGATACGCAGTATTTT
D gene: .
clone size: .
J gene: TRBJ2-3
V gene: TRBV2

CDR3 protein: CASSITTGGAPTGELFF
CDR3 DNA: TGCGCCAGCAGCATAACGACAGGGGGCGCCCCCACCGGGGAGCTGTTTTTT
D gene: TRBD1
clone size: .
J gene: TRBJ2-2
V gene: TRBV4-1

CDR3 protein: CASSPSGPGQREQYF
CDR3 DNA: TGTGCCAGCAGCCCCAGCGGTCCGGGACAAAGAGAGCAGTACTTC
D gene: .
clone size: .
J gene: TRBJ2-7
V gene: TRBV7-9

CDR3 protein: CASSFGTGGWGTEAFF
CDR3 DNA: TGTGCCAGCAGCTTCGGGACAGGGGGCTGGGGCACTGAAGCTTTCTTT
D gene: TRBD1
clone size: .
J gene: TRBJ1-1
V gene: TRBV5-6

CDR3 protein: CASSQGGGSVLTF
CDR3 DNA: TGTGCCAGCAGCCAAGGGGGGGGGAGCGTCCTGACTTTC
D gene: TRBD2
clone size: .
J gene: TRBJ2-6
V gene: TRBV4-2